These 7 T cell receptor beta chains were all obtained from the same sample, sequenced in a study of shared clonotypes between healthy human individuals. Libraries were prepared by immunoSEQ multiplex PCR; TCRdb keeps only in-frame clonotypes and omits some of them. The sample lists around 500,000 clones, 79% seen once, with 13% in the top ten. Sequencing was done on a sample of PBMCs. The receptors were sampled from a woman aged 35 to 49 in good health. Some clones in this sample may be carry-over from other donors' samples.

V is TRBV10-1 and J is TRBJ2-1; D gene uncertain. The CDR3 consists of 12 residues. Per germline, CDR1 WNHNN and CDR2 SYGVQD (reference sequence). Trimming removed 10 bases from V and 5 bases from J, with 12 bases in between. The chain's CDR3 is CATASGHNEQFF. The CDR3 DNA is TGCGCCACCGCGTCCGGCCACAATGAGCAGTTCTTC.

In this sample, this clone turned up a few times. This chain links TRBV5-6 with TRBJ2-1; D could derive from TRBD1 or TRBD2 (6 bases each). Germline V lookup: CDR1 SGHDT, CDR2 YYEEEE. The CDR3 loop spans 14 amino acids. V lost 4 bases and J lost 10, with 18 bases in between. The CDR3 loop is CASSSPGGPGEQFF. In DNA, the CDR3 is TGTGCCAGCAGCAGCCCCGGGGGCCCAGGGGAGCAGTTCTTC.

This clone showed up just once. J is TRBJ1-5 and V is TRBV28, with D unresolved. The CDR3 is 13 residues long. Germline V gene lookup returns CDR1 MDHEN and CDR2 SYDVKM. V was shortened by 7 bases and J by 6 bases, with 13 bases between the two germline ends. CDR3 nucleotides: TGTGCCAGCACCCCAAATCGGGGTCAGCCCCAGCATTTT. Encoded protein: CASTPNRGQPQHF. The full variable domain, completed using reference TRBV28 and TRBJ1-5, is DVKVTQSSRYLVKRTGEKVFLECVQDMDHENMFWYRQDPGLGLRLIYFSYDVKMKEKGDIPEGYSVSREKKERFSLILESASTNQTSMYLCASTPNRGQPQHFGDGTRLSIL.

The chain links TRBV9 to TRBJ1-5; D may be TRBD1 (6 bases). Deletions cut 3 bases from V and 0 bases from J, with 10 bases between. The germline gives CDR1 SGDLS, CDR2 YYNGEE. The CDR3 is 15 residues long. The CDR3 here is CASSAQGYSNQPQHF. DNA of the CDR3: TGTGCCAGCAGCGCACAGGGATATAGCAATCAGCCCCAGCATTTT.

This rearrangement joins TRBV10-1 to TRBJ1-3; a weak D match, TRBD1 (5 bases). The CDR3 is 15 amino acids. V lost 9 bases and J 1 base, leaving 16 bases between the germline ends. Germline V gives CDR1 WNHNN, CDR2 SYGVQD (reference sequence). CDR3 sequence reads: CARTSRQLSGNTIYF. CDR3 nucleotide sequence: TGCGCCAGGACTTCGAGACAGTTATCTGGAAACACCATATATTTT.

The chain joins TRBV28 to TRBJ2-2, with 9 bases fitting TRBD2. The V gene's germline CDR1 is MDHEN and CDR2 SYDVKM. The CDR3 loop spans 15 amino acids. Trimming took 5 bases from V and 2 from J; bases not matched to a gene: 3. Here the CDR3 reads CASSPSGKNTGELFF. The CDR3 DNA follows: TGTGCCAGCAGTCCTAGCGGGAAAAACACCGGGGAGCTGTTTTTT.

This clone was seen just once. This chain joins TRBV7-2 and TRBJ1-2; no firm D call. V was trimmed by 1 base and J by 7 bases, leaving 16 bases between them. Germline-derived CDR1 and CDR2 are SGHTA and FQGNSA. CDR3 length: 15 amino acids. CDR3 DNA: TGTGCCAGCAGCTTAGGGGTGGCAGACCTTAGTGGCTACACCTTC. Translation gives CASSLGVADLSGYTF.